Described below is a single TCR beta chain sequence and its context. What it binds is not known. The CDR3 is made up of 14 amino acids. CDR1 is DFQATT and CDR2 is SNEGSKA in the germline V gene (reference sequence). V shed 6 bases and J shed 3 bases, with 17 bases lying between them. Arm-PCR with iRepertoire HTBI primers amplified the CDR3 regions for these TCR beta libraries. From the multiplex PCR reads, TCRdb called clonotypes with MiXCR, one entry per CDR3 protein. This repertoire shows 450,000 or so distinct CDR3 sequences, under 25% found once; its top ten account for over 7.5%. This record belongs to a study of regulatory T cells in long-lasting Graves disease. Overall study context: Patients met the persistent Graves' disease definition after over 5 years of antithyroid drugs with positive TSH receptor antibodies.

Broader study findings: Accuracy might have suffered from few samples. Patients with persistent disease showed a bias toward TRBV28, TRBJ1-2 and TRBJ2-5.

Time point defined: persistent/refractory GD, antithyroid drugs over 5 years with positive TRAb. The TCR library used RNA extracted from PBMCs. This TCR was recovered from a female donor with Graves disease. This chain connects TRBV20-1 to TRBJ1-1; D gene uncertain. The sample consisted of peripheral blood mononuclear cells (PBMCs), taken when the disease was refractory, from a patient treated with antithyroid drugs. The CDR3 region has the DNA TGCAGTGCCCCGAGCGTGCCAGCCTACACTGAAGCTTTCTTT. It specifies CSAPSVPAYTEAFF.